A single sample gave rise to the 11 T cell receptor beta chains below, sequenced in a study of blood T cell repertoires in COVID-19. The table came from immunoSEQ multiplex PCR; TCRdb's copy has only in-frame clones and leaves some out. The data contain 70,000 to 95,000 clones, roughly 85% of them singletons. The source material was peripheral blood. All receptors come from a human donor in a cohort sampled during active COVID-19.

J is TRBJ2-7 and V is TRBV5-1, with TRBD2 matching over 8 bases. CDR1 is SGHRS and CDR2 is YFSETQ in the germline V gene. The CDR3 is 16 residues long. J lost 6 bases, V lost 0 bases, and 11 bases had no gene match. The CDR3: CASSLALAGGSAEQYF. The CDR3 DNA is TGCGCCAGCAGCTTGGCCCTCGCGGGAGGATCGGCCGAGCAGTACTTC.

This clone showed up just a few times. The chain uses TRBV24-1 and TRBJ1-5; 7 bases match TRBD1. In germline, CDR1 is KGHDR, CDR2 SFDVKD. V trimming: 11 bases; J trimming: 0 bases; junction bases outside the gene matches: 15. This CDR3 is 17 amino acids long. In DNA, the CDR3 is TGTGCCATCTCGACAGGGCAGAAAAGAGTTAGCAATCAGCCCCAGCATTTT. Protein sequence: CAISTGQKRVSNQPQHF.

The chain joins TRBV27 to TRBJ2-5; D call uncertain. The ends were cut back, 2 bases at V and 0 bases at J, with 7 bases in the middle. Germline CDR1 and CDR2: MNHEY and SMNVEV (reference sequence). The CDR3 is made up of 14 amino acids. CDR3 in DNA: TGTGCCAGCAGTTTAACGAGGTACCAAGAGACCCAGTACTTC. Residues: CASSLTRYQETQYF.

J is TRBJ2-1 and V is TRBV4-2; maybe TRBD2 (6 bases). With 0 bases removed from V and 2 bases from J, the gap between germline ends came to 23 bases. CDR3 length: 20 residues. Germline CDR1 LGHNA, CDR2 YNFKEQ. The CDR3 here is CASSQDLTEWVAAAYNEQFF. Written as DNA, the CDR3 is TGTGCCAGCAGCCAAGATCTGACGGAGTGGGTAGCGGCTGCCTACAATGAGCAGTTCTTC.

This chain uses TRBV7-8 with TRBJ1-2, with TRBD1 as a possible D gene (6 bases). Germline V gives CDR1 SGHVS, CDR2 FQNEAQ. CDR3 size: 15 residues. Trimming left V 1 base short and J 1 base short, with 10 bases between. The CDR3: CASSLVKGHNYGYTF. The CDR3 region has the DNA TGTGCCAGCAGCTTAGTAAAGGGACATAACTATGGCTACACCTTC. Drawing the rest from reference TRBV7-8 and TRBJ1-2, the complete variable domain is GAGVSQSPRYKVAKRGQDVALRCDPISGHVSLFWYQQALGQGPEFLTYFQNEAQLDKSGLPSDRFFAERPEGSVSTLKIQRTQQEDSAVYLCASSLVKGHNYGYTFGSGTRLTVV.

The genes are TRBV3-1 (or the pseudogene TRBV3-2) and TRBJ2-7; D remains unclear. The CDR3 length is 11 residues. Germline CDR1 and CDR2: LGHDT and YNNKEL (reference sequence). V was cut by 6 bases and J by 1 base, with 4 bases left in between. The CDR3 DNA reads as TGTGCCAGCAGTTCATCCTACGAGCAGTACTTC. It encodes CASSSSYEQYF.

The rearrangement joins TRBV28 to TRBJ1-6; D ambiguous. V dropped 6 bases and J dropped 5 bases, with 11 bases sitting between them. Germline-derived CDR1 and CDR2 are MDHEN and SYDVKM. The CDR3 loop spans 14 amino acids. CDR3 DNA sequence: TGTGCCAGCAGCCGGCGGTCAGATAATTCACCCCTCCACTTT. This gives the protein CASSRRSDNSPLHF.

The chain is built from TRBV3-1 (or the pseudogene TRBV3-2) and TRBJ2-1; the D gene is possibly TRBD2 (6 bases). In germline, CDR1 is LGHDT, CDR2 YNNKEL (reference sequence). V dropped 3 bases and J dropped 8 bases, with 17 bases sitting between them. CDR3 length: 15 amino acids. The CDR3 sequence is CASSQVGRSGDEQFF. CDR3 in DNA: TGTGCCAGCAGCCAGGTGGGTAGATCGGGGGATGAGCAGTTCTTC.

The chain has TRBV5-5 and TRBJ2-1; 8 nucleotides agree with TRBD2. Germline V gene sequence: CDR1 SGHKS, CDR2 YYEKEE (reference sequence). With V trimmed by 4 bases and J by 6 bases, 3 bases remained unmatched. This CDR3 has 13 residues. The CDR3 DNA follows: TGTGCCAGCAGCAAGGGGACTAGCAATGAGCAGTTCTTC. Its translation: CASSKGTSNEQFF.

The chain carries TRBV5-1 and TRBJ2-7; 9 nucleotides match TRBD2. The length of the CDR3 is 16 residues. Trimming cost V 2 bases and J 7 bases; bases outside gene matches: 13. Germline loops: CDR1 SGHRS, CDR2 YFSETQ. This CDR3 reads CASSLRLAGSPLEQYF. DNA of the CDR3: TGCGCCAGCAGCTTACGGCTAGCGGGATCCCCTCTGGAGCAGTACTTC.

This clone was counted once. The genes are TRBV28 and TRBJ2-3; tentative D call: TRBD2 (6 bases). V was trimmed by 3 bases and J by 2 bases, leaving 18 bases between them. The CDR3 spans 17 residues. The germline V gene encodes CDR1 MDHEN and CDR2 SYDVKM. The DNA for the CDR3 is TGTGCCAGCAGTTTGGGGACTCCGGGACCTATCACAGATACGCAGTATTTT. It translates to CASSLGTPGPITDTQYF.